Included here is one T cell receptor beta chain sequence, with context. Its specificity is not known. This CDR3 spans 13 amino acids. Per the germline V gene, CDR1 is DFQATT and CDR2 is SNEGSKA (reference sequence). Presence of unique molecular identifiers characterized the TCR beta cDNA libraries. TCRdb recomputed calls from the PCR reads with MiXCR, one row per CDR3 protein. The data show a few hundred thousand distinct CDR3 sequences, around 31% seen once. The data were obtained in a study of post-analysis software for immune sequencing data. Study-wide results and limits: In patients, about five TRBV segments were more frequent than in controls, with TRBV5-6, TRBV5-1 and TRBV20-1 among them.

The receptor was isolated from a girl aged 2-17 years with multiple sclerosis. This chain joins TRBV20-1 and TRBJ2-7; unclear D gene. The J call may be mistaken, given a closer DNA end match to TRBJ2-4. The sequenced material came from blood. The CDR3 loop is CSAFPEAKNIQYF. The CDR3 DNA is TGCAGTGCTTTTCCCGAAGCCAAAAACATTCAGTACTTC.